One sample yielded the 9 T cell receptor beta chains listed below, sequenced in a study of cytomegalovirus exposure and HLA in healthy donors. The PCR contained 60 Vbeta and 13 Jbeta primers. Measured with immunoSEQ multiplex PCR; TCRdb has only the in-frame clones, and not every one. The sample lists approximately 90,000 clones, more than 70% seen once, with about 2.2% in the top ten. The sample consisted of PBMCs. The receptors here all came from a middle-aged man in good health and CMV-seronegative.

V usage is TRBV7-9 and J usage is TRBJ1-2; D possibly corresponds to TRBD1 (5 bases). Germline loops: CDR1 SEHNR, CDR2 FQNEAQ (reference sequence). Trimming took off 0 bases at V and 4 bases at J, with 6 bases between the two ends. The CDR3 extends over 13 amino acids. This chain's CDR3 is CASSLAQAYGYTF. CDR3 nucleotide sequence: TGTGCCAGCAGCTTAGCACAGGCCTATGGCTACACCTTC.

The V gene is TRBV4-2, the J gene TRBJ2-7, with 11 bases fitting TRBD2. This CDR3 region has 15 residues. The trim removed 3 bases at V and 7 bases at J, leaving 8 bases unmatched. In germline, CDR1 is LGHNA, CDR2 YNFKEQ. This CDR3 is CASSHSTSGSEEQYF. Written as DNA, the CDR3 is TGTGCCAGCAGCCATTCAACTAGCGGGAGTGAAGAGCAGTACTTC.

The CDR3 reads CASSQEWRTAFNQPQHF. CDR3 in DNA: TGTGCCAGCAGCCAAGAGTGGCGGACAGCTTTCAATCAGCCCCAGCATTTT. V gene TRBV4-2 combines with J gene TRBJ1-5, with a tentative D call TRBD1 (6 bases). The CDR3 is made up of 17 amino acids. The germline V gene has CDR1 LGHNA and CDR2 YNFKEQ. V shed 0 bases and J shed 3 bases, with 15 bases lying between them.

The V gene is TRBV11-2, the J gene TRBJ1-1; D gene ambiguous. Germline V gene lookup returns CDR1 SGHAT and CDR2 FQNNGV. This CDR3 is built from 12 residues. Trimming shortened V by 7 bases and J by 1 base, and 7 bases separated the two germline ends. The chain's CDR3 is CASKGGNTEAFF. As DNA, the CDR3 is TGTGCCAGCAAGGGAGGGAACACTGAAGCTTTCTTT.

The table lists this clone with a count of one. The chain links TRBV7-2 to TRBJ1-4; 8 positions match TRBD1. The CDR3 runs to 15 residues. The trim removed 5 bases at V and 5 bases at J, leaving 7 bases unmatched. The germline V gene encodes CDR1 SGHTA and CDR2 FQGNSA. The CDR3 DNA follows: TGTGCCAGCAGCGTCTCCGGGACAGGAAATGAAAAACTGTTTTTT. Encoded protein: CASSVSGTGNEKLFF.

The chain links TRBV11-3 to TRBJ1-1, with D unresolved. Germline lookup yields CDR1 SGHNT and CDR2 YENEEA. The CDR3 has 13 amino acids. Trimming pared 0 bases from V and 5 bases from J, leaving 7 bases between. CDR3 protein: CASSLDFVTEAFF. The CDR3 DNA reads TGTGCCAGCAGCTTAGATTTTGTAACTGAAGCTTTCTTT.

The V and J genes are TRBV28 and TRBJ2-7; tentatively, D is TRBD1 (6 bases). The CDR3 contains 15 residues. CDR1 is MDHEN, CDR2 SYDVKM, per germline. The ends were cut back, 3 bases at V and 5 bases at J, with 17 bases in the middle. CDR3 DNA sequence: TGTGCCAGCAGTTTGCGGGCACAGGGAGTCGACGAGCAGTACTTC. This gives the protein CASSLRAQGVDEQYF.

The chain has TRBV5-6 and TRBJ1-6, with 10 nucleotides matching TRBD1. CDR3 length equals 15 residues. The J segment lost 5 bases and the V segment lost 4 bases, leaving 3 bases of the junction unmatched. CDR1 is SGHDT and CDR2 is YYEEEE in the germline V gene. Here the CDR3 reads CASSVGQGNNSPLHF. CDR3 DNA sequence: TGTGCCAGCAGCGTGGGACAGGGGAATAATTCACCCCTCCACTTT.

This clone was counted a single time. CDR3 residues: CASSLMASEYEQYF. CDR3 nucleotides: TGTGCCAGCAGCTTAATGGCTAGCGAGTACGAGCAGTACTTC. The chain combines TRBV13 with TRBJ2-7, with D possibly TRBD2 on 6 matching bases. Germline V gives CDR1 PRHDT, CDR2 FYEKMQ (reference sequence). Trimming left V 2 bases short and J 4 bases short, with 12 bases between. CDR3 length equals 14 residues.